Included here is one T cell receptor (beta chain) sequence, with context. These data come from a study of control samples from healthy donors and cancer patients. Between the trimmed V and J ends, which lost 3 bases and 5 bases, there was a span of 11 bases. The length of the CDR3 is 13 residues. Per germline, CDR1 SGDLS and CDR2 YYNGEE. TCRdb's copy holds only in-frame clones and misses some; the assay was immunoSEQ multiplex PCR. Here the sample spans a few hundred thousand clones, more than 80% being singletons. The rearrangement uses TRBV9 and TRBJ1-1; a weak D match, TRBD1 (6 bases). This receptor was taken from a man aged 40-49 years with head and neck cancer. The sequenced sample was PBMCs. The CDR3 DNA reads TGTGCCAGCAGCGGAGAGGGGGGGACTGAAGCTTTCTTT. It encodes CASSGEGGTEAFF.